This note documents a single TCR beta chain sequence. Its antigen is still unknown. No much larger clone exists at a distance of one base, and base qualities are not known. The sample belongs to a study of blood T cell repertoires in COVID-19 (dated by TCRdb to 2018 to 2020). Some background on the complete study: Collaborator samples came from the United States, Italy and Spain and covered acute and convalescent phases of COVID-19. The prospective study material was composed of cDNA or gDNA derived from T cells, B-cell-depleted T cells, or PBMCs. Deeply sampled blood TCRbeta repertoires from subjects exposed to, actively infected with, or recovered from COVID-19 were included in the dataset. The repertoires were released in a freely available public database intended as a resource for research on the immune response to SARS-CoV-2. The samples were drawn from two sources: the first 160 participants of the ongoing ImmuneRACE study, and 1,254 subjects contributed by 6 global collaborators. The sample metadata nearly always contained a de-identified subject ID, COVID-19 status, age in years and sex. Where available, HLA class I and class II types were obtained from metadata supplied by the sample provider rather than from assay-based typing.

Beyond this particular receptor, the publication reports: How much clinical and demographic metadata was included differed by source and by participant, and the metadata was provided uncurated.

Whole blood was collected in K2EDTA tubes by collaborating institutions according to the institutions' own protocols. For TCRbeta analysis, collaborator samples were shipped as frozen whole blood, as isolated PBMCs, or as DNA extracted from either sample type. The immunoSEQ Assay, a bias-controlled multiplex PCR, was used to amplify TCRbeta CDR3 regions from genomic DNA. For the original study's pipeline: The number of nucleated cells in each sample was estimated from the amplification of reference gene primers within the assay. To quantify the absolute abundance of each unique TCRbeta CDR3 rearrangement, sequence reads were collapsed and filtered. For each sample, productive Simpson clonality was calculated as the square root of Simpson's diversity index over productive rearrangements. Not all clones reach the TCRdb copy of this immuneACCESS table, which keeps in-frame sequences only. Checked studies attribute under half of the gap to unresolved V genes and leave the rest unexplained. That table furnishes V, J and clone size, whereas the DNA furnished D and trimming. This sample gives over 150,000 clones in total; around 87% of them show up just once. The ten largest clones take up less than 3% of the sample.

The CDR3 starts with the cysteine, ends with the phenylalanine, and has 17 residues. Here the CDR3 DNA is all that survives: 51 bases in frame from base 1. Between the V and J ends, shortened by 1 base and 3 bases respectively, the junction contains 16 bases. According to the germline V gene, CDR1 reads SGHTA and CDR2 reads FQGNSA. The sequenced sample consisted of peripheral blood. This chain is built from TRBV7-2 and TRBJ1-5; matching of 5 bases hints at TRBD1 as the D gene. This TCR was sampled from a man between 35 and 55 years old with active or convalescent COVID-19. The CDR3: CASSLEGWGVPNQPQHF. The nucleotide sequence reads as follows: TGTGCCAGCAGCTTAGAGGGGTGGGGGGTCCCCAATCAGCCCCAGCATTTT.